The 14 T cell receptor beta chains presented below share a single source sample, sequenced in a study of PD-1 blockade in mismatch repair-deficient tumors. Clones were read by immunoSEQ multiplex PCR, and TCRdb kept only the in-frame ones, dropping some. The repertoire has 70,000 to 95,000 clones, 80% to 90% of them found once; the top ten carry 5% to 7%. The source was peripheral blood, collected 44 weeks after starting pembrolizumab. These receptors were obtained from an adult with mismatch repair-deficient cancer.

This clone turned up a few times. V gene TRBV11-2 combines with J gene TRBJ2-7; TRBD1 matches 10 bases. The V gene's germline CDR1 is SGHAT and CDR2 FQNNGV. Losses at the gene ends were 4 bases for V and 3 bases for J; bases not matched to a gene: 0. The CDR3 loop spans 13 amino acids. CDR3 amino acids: CASSWTGGYEQYF. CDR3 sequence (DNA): TGTGCCAGCAGCTGGACAGGGGGCTACGAGCAGTACTTC. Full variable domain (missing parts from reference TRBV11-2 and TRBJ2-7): EAGVAQSPRYKIIEKRQSVAFWCNPISGHATLYWYQQILGQGPKLLIQFQNNGVVDDSQLPKDRFSAERLKGVDSTLKIQPAKLEDSAVYLCASSWTGGYEQYFGPGTRLTVT.

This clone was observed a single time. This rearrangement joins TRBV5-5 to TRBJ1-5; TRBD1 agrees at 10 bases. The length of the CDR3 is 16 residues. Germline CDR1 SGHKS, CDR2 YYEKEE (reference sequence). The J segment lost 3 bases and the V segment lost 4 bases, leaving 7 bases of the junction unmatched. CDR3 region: CASSDLGQGTNQPQHF. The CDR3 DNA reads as TGTGCCAGCAGCGACCTGGGACAGGGGACCAATCAGCCCCAGCATTTT.

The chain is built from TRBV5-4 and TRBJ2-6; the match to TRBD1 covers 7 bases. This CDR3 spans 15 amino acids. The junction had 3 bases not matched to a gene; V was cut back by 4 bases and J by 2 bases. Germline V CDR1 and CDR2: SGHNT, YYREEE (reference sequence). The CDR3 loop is CASSGQGAGANVLTF. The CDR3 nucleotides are TGTGCCAGCAGCGGTCAGGGGGCTGGGGCCAACGTCCTGACTTTC.

The CDR3 coding sequence is TGTGCCATCAGTGACCCGACAGGGACAGATACGCAGTATTTT. Its translation: CAISDPTGTDTQYF. This chain uses TRBV10-3 with TRBJ2-3, with 7 bases fitting TRBD1. Trimming removed 3 bases from V and 3 bases from J; junction bases left unmatched: 3. The CDR3 contains 14 residues. Germline CDR1 and CDR2: ENHRY and SYGVKD.

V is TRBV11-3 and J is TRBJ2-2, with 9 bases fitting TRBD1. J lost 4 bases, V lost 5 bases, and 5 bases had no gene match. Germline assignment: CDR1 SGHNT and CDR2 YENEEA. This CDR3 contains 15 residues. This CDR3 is CASSAGQGGTGELFF. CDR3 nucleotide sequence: TGTGCCAGCAGCGCGGGACAGGGCGGCACCGGGGAGCTGTTTTTT.

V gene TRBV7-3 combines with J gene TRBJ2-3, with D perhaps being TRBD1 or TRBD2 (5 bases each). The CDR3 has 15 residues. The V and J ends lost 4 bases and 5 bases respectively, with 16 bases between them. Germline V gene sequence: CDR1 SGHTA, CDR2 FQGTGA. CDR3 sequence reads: CASSSGASSLDTQYF. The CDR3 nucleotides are TGTGCCAGCAGCTCTGGGGCTAGCTCACTAGATACGCAGTATTTT. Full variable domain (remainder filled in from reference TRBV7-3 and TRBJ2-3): GAGVSQTPSNKVTEKGKYVELRCDPISGHTALYWYRQSLGQGPEFLIYFQGTGAADDSGLPNDRFFAVRPEGSVSTLKIQRTERGDSAVYLCASSSGASSLDTQYFGPGTRLTVL.

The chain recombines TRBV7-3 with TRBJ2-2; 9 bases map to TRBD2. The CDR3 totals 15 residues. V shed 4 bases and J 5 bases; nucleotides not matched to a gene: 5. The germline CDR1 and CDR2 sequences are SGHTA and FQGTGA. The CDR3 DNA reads TGTGCCAGCAGCTCGGGACTAGCAAGTACCGGGGAGCTGTTTTTT. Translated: CASSSGLASTGELFF.

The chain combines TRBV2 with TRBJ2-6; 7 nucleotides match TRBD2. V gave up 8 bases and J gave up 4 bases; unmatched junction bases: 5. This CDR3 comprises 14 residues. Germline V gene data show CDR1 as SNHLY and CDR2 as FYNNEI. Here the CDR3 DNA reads TGTGCCAGCGGGGGGGACCAGGGGGCCAACGTCCTGACTTTC. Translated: CASGGDQGANVLTF. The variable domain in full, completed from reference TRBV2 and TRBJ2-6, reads EPEVTQTPSHQVTQMGQEVILRCVPISNHLYFYWYRQILGQKVEFLVSFYNNEISEKSEIFDDQFSVERPDGSNFTLKIRSTKLEDSAMYFCASGGDQGANVLTFGAGSRLTVL.

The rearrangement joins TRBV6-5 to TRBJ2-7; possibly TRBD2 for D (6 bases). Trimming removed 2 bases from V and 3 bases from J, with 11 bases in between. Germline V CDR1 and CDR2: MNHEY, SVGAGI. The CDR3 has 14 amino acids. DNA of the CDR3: TGTGCCAGCAGTTACCCTGGTAGCGGCTACGAGCAGTACTTC. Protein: CASSYPGSGYEQYF.

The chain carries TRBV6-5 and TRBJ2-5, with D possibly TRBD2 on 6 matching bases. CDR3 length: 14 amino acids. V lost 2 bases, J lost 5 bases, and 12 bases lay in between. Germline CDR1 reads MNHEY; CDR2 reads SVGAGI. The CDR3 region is CASSYGGGSETQYF. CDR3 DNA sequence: TGTGCCAGCAGTTACGGTGGAGGGTCGGAGACCCAGTACTTC.

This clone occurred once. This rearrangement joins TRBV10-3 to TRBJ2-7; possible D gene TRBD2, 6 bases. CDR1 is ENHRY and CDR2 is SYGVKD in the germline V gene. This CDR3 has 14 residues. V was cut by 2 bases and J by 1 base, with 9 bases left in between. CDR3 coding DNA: TGTGCCATCAGTGAGACTAGCCTTTCCTACGAGCAGTACTTC. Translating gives CAISETSLSYEQYF.

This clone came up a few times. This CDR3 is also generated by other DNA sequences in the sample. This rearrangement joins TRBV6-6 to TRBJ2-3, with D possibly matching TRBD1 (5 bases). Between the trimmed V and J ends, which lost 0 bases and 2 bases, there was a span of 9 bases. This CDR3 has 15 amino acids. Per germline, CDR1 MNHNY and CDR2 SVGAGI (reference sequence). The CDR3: CASSYSAGSTDTQYF. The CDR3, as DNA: TGTGCCAGCAGTTACTCGGCAGGGTCCACAGATACGCAGTATTTT.

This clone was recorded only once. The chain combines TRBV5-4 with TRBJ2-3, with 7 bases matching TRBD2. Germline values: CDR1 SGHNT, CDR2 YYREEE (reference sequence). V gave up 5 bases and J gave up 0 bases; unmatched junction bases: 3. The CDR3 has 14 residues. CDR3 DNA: TGTGCCAGCAGAGCGGGAAGTAGCACAGATACGCAGTATTTT. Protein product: CASRAGSSTDTQYF.

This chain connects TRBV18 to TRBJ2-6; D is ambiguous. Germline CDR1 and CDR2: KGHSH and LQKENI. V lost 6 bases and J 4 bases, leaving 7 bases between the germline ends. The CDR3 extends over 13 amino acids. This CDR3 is CASSPFGANVLTF. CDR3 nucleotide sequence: TGTGCCAGCTCCCCCTTCGGGGCCAACGTCCTGACTTTC.